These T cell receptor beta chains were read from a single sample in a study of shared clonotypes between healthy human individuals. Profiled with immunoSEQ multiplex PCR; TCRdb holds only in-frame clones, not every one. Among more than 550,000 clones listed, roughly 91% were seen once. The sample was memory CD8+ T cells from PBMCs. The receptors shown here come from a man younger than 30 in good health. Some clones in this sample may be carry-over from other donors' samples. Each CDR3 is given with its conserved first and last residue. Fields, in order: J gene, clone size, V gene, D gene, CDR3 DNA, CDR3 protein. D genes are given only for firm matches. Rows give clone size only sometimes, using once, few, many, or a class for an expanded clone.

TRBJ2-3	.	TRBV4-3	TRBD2	TGCGCCAGCAGCCCCTCCCCTGGATGGGCGGGAGCAACAGATACGCAGTATTTT	CASSPSPGWAGATDTQYF
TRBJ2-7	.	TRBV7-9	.	TGTGCCAGCAGCTCGGTCGGCAGCTCCTACGAGCAGTACTTC	CASSSVGSSYEQYF
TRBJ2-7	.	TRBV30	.	TGTGCCCGGACTCTCAGGGGCCGGCCCTACGAGCAGTACTTC	CARTLRGRPYEQYF
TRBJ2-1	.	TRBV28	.	TGTGCCAGCAGTGTGGACAGAAAGAATGAGCAGTTCTTC	CASSVDRKNEQFF
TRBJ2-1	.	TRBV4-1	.	TGCGCCAGCAGCCAAAGCGGCGGGAATGAGCAGTTCTTC	CASSQSGGNEQFF
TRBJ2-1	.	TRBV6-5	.	TGTGCCAGCAGTTATTCGACATACAATGAGCAGTTCTTC	CASSYSTYNEQFF
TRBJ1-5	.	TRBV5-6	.	TGTGCCAGCAGCGCCTTTGGGGGGGGGAGCAATCAGCCCCAGCATTTT	CASSAFGGGSNQPQHF
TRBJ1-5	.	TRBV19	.	TGTGCCCCCAGCAATCAGCCCCAGCATTTT	CAPSNQPQHF
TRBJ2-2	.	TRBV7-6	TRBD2	TGTGCCAGCAGCCGGGCGGGAGGAAACACCGGGGAGCTGTTTTTT	CASSRAGGNTGELFF
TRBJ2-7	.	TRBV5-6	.	TGTGCCAGCAGCTTGGGAGACAACTCCTACGAGCAGTACTTC	CASSLGDNSYEQYF
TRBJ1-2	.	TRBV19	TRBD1	TGTGCCAGTACCCCGGGACAGAACTATGGCTACACCTTC	CASTPGQNYGYTF
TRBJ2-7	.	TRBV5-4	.	TGTGCCAGCAGCGCCCGGTTAACGGGGTACGAGCAGTACTTC	CASSARLTGYEQYF
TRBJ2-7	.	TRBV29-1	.	TGCAGCGTTGAAAAGGGGGACATTGGGGCCTACGAGCAGTACTTC	CSVEKGDIGAYEQYF
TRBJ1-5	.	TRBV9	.	TGTGCCAGCAGCACGGGTAGGTCATCAGGTAGCAATCAGCCCCAGCATTTT	CASSTGRSSGSNQPQHF
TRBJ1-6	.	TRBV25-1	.	TGTGCCAGCAGTGAGGGGAACAATTCACCCCTCCACTTT	CASSEGNNSPLHF
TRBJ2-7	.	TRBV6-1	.	TGTGCCAGCAGTGAAACCTGGACCGCCTCCTACGAGCAGTACTTC	CASSETWTASYEQYF
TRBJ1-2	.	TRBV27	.	TGTGCCAGCAGTTTAAGATCAGGGTCTCACTATGGCTACACCTTC	CASSLRSGSHYGYTF
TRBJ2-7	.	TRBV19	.	TGTGCCAGTAGTCCACGGGACGGCCCATTATACGAGCAGTACTTC	CASSPRDGPLYEQYF
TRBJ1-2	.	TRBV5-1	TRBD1	TGCGCCAGCAGCTTACCGGGACAGGGGGGCTACACCTTC	CASSLPGQGGYTF
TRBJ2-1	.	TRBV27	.	TGTGCCAGCAGTGTGTCGGGAAATGAGCAGTTCTTC	CASSVSGNEQFF
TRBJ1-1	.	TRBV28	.	TGTGCCAGCAGTCCCCGGGACGGAGCATCTGAAGCTTTCTTT	CASSPRDGASEAFF
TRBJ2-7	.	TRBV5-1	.	TGCGCCAGCAGCTTCAGGACTGCTACCTACGAGCAGTACTTC	CASSFRTATYEQYF
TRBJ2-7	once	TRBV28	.	TGTGCCTCCCAAGGCCAGGGGACCTACGAGCAGTACTTC	CASQGQGTYEQYF
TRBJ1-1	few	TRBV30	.	TGTGCCTGGAGGGAACTGTGGACTGAAGCTTTCTTT	CAWRELWTEAFF
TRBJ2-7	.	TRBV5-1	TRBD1	TGCGCCAGCAGCCCGGGCGGGACAGGGGACGAGCAGTACTTC	CASSPGGTGDEQYF
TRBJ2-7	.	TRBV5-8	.	TGTGCCAGCAGCTTGGGTGTCGGGGAATCCTACGAGCAGTACTTC	CASSLGVGESYEQYF
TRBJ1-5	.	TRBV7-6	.	TGTGCCAGCAGCTTAAGTCTCGGGAGCAATCAGCCCCAGCATTTT	CASSLSLGSNQPQHF